Listed here is a single T cell receptor (beta chain). MiXCR, applied by TCRdb to the RT-PCR reads, yields one record per CDR3 protein. The table has approximately 170,000 distinct CDR3 sequences, approximately 28% seen once. The data are from a study of patients and donors after allogeneic stem cell transplantation. V lost 4 bases to trimming and J lost 3 bases, with 16 bases between them. CDR3 size: 15 residues. CDR1 and CDR2 (germline): SGDLS, YYNGEE. The clonotype originates from a human donor who was either an allogeneic HSCT recipient or a stem cell or donor lymphocyte infusion donor (not recorded which). It is not recorded whose cells these are; they may come from a transplant donor. What was sequenced was blood, either unsorted or a sorted T cell fraction (not recorded which). J is TRBJ2-5 and V is TRBV9; D possibly corresponds to TRBD2 (6 bases). CDR3 in amino acids: CASSLTGTGEETQYF. The DNA for the CDR3 is TGTGCCAGCAGCCTGACCGGGACTGGGGAAGAGACCCAGTACTTC.